This is a list of T cell receptor beta chains from one sample in a study of T cells in Graves' hyperthyroidism and ophthalmopathy. TCRdb reprocessed the multiplex PCR reads via MiXCR and lists one record per CDR3 protein. This table has about 360,000 distinct CDR3 sequences, less than 15% appearing once. Sequenced sample: blood. The receptors here all came from a young woman with Graves' hyperthyroidism. CDR3s include the opening cysteine and the closing phenylalanine or tryptophan. Each record gives: J gene, D gene, clone size, V gene, CDR3 DNA, CDR3 protein. D genes are given only for firm matches. Size tells how often a clone was seen (once, few, many) or the class of an expanded clone, and some rows leave it out.

J: TRBJ1-4
D: TRBD1
size: NA
V: TRBV13
DNA: TGTGCCAGCAGCTACTATCAGGGGGTAGCTGAAAAACTGTTTTTT
CDR3: CASSYYQGVAEKLFF

J: TRBJ1-1
D: TRBD1
size: NA
V: TRBV9
DNA: TGTGCCAGCAGCGCGAGGGACAGGGAAGGAACTGAAGCTTTCTTT
CDR3: CASSARDREGTEAFF

J: TRBJ2-7
D: TRBD1
size: NA
V: TRBV6-2/TRBV6-3
DNA: TGTGCCAGCAGGTCCGGGACAGGGGGCTACGAGCAGTACTTC
CDR3: CASRSGTGGYEQYF

J: TRBJ1-1
D: TRBD1
size: many
V: TRBV6-5
DNA: TGTGCCAGCAGTTATAAACAGGGGGGAGCTTTCTTT
CDR3: CASSYKQGGAFF

J: TRBJ2-1
D: TRBD2
size: many
V: TRBV12-3/TRBV12-4
DNA: TGTGCCAGCACCTCGCCAGGACTAGTCCCTGGGGATGAGCAGTTCTTC
CDR3: CASTSPGLVPGDEQFF

J: TRBJ1-1
D: NA
size: many
V: TRBV7-9
DNA: TGTGCCAGCAGCTTATCGATCGGCACTGAAGCTTTCTTT
CDR3: CASSLSIGTEAFF

J: TRBJ2-7
D: TRBD1
size: NA
V: TRBV5-1
DNA: TGCGCCAGCAGTCCGTCGAGGGGGCGTTACGAGCAGTACTTC
CDR3: CASSPSRGRYEQYF

J: TRBJ1-5
D: TRBD1
size: many
V: TRBV12-3/TRBV12-4
DNA: TGTGCCAGCAGTTTACGGAACAGGGGCGTCGGCCAGCCCCAGCATTTT
CDR3: CASSLRNRGVGQPQHF

J: TRBJ1-1
D: NA
size: NA
V: TRBV7-2
DNA: TGTGCCAGCAGCCCGATCAGGGGTAACATGAACACTGAAGCTTTCTTT
CDR3: CASSPIRGNMNTEAFF

J: TRBJ2-3
D: NA
size: many
V: TRBV27
DNA: TGTGCCAGCAGGCCCGGACAGTACACAGATACGCAGTATTTT
CDR3: CASRPGQYTDTQYF

J: TRBJ2-7
D: NA
size: many
V: TRBV28
DNA: TGTGCCAGCAGTGATAATCCCGGGGTCCTCTACGAGCAGTACTTC
CDR3: CASSDNPGVLYEQYF

J: TRBJ1-1
D: NA
size: many
V: TRBV6-1
DNA: TGTGCCAGCAGTCGCCCGGGGCGGCTGAACACTGAAGCTTTCTTT
CDR3: CASSRPGRLNTEAFF

J: TRBJ2-2
D: NA
size: many
V: TRBV10-3
DNA: TGTGCCATCAGTGAGTCGAGTGGGGCGGACACCGGGGAGCTGTTTTTT
CDR3: CAISESSGADTGELFF

J: TRBJ2-7
D: TRBD2
size: many
V: TRBV7-2
DNA: TGTGCCAGCAGCCAAAGCGGGGGGGGGTCCTACGAGCAGTACTTC
CDR3: CASSQSGGGSYEQYF

J: TRBJ2-7
D: TRBD1
size: NA
V: TRBV5-6
DNA: TGTGCCAGCAGCCTGGGGGTGGGACAGAGTTTCTACGAGCAGTACTTC
CDR3: CASSLGVGQSFYEQYF

J: TRBJ1-6
D: NA
size: few
V: TRBV5-6
DNA: TGTGCCAGCAGCTGGACCTATAATTCACCCCTCCACTTT
CDR3: CASSWTYNSPLHF

J: TRBJ2-3
D: NA
size: many
V: TRBV12-3/TRBV12-4
DNA: TGTGCCAGCAGTTTTGCCAGGGGAGGCGATACGCAGTATTTT
CDR3: CASSFARGGDTQYF

J: TRBJ1-2
D: TRBD1
size: many
V: TRBV20-1
DNA: TGCAGGCCAGGAGGGACAGGGGGCCGGGGTGGCTACACCTTC
CDR3: CRPGGTGGRGGYTF